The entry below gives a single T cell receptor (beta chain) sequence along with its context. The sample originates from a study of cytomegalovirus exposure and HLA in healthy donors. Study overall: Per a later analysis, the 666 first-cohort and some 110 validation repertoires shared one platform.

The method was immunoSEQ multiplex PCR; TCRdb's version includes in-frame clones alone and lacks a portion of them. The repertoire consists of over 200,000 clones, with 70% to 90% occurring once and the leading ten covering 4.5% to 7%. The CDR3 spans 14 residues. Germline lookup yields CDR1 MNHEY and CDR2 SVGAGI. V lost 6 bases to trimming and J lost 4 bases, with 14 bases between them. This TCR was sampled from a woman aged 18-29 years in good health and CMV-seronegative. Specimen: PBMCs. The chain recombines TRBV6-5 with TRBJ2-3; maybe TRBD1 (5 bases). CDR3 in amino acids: CASSRRVLSDTQYF. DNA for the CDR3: TGTGCCAGCAGCCGCAGGGTATTGTCAGATACGCAGTATTTT.